The TCR beta chain described here comes from a study of shared clonotypes between healthy human individuals. The method was immunoSEQ multiplex PCR; TCRdb's version includes in-frame clones alone and lacks a portion of them. The sample shows around 530,000 clones, around three quarters of them seen only once. There are a few counts of this clone. The TCR originated in a woman aged 40-49 years in good health. Some clones in this sample may be carry-over from other donors' samples. The sample was PBMCs.

The CDR3 here is CASSLAPQGAGTGELFF. The CDR3 DNA follows: TGCGCCAGCAGCTTGGCCCCCCAGGGCGCGGGCACCGGGGAGCTGTTTTTT. The rearrangement joins TRBV5-1 to TRBJ2-2; possibly TRBD1 or TRBD2 for D (5 bases each). Germline V gene data show CDR1 as SGHRS and CDR2 as YFSETQ. Deletions cut 0 bases from V and 4 bases from J, with 16 bases between. The CDR3 is 17 residues long.